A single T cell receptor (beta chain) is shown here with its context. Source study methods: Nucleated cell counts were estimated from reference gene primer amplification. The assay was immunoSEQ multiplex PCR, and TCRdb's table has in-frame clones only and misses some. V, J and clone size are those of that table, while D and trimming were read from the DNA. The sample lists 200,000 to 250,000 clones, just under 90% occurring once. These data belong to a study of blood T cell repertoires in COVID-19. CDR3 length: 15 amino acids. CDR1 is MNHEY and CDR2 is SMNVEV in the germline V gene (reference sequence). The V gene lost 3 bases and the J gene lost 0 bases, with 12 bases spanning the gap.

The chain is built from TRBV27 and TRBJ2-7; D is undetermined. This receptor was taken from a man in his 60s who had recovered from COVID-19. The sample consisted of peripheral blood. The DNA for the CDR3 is TGTGCCAGCAGTTTTTCAGGCGAGAGCTCCTACGAGCAGTACTTC. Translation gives CASSFSGESSYEQYF.